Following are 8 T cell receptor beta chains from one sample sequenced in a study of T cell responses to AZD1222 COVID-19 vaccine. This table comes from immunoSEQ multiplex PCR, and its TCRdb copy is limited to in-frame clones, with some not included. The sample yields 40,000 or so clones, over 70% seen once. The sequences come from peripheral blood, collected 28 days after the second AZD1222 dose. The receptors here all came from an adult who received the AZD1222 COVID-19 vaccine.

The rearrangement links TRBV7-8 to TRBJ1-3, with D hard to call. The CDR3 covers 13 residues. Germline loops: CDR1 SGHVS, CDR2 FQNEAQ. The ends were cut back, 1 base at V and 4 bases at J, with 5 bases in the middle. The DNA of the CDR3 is TGTGCCAGCAGCTTAGTCCGGGGAAACACCATATATTTT. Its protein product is CASSLVRGNTIYF. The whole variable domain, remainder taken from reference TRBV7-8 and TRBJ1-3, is GAGVSQSPRYKVAKRGQDVALRCDPISGHVSLFWYQQALGQGPEFLTYFQNEAQLDKSGLPSDRFFAERPEGSVSTLKIQRTQQEDSAVYLCASSLVRGNTIYFGEGSWLTVV.

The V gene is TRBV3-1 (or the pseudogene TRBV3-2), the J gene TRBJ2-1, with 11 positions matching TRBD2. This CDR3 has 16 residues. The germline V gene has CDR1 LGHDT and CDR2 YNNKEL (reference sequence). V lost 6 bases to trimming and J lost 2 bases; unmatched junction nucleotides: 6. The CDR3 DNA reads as TGTGCCAGCAGTCCAATTAGCGGGGGGGCCTACAATGAGCAGTTCTTC. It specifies CASSPISGGAYNEQFF.

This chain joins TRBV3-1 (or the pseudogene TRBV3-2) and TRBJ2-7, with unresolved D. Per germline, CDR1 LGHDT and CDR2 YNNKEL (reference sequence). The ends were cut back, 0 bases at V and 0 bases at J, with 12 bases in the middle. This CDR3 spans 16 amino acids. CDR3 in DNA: TGTGCCAGCAGCCAAGATTCAGGTTTTAGCTCCTACGAGCAGTACTTC. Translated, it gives CASSQDSGFSSYEQYF.

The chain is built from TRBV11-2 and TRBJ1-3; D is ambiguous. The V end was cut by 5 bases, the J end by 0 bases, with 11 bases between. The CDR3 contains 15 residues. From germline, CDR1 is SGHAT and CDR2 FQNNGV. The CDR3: CASSPQSSSGNTIYF. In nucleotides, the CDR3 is TGTGCCAGCAGCCCGCAATCGAGCTCTGGAAACACCATATATTTT.

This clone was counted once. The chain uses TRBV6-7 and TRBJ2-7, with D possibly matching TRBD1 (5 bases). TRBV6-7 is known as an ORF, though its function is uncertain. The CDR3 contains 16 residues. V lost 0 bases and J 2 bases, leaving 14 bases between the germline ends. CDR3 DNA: TGTGCCAGCAGTTACTCTATGTTGACAGCCACCTACGAGCAGTACTTC. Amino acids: CASSYSMLTATYEQYF.

The CDR3 region is CSVEVWTGTEAFF. DNA for the CDR3: TGCAGCGTTGAAGTCTGGACAGGAACTGAAGCTTTCTTT. The rearrangement joins TRBV29-1 to TRBJ1-1; TRBD1 agrees at 7 bases. The CDR3 consists of 13 residues. Germline CDR1 SQVTM, CDR2 ANQGSEA. The trim removed 1 base at V and 5 bases at J, leaving 4 bases unmatched.

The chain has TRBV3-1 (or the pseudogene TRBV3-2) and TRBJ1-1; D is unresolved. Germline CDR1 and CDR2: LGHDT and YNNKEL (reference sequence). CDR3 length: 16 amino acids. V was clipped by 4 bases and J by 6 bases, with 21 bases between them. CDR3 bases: TGTGCCAGCAGCCCAAACATCGGGAGCGGTCGACCTGAAGCTTTCTTT. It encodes CASSPNIGSGRPEAFF.

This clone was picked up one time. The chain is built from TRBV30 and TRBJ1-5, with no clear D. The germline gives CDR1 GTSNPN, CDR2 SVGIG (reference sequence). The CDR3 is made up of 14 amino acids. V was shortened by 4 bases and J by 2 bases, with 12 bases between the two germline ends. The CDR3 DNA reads TGTGCCTGGAACTCAGATACGGGCAATCAGCCCCAGCATTTT. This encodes CAWNSDTGNQPQHF.